The entry below describes one T cell receptor beta chain. The V end lost 3 bases, the J end lost 4 bases, and 9 bases lay between the germline ends. Looked up from germline, CDR1 is WSHSY and CDR2 is SAAADI. This CDR3 has 13 residues. Sequencing used immunoSEQ multiplex PCR; TCRdb keeps in-frame clones, though not all of them. Altogether 85,000 to 100,000 clones are present, 85% to 95% being singletons, with the ten largest covering more than 0.25%. This entry comes from a study of technical replicates of blood from several donors. The V call is TRBV10-2, the J call TRBJ1-2; possible D gene TRBD1, 6 bases. Sample: T cells isolated from PBMCs. The receptor was derived from a human donor in good health. In DNA form, the CDR3 reads TGCGCCAGCAGTGAAGACAGGAGCTATGGCTACACCTTC. This encodes CASSEDRSYGYTF.